The 4 T cell receptor beta chains given below trace back to one sample, sequenced in a study of control samples from healthy donors and cancer patients. Here immunoSEQ multiplex PCR was the method, and the copy in TCRdb shows in-frame clones only, minus some. The data show approximately 74,000 clones, 94% seen once. Sequencing used blood. These receptors all come from a woman aged 30 to 39 in good health.

In regard to this clone: The junction departs from the called germline gene at one end, perhaps through a read error. The chain carries TRBV5-5 and TRBJ2-2, with a tentative D call TRBD2 (7 bases). The length of the CDR3 is 16 residues. CDR1 SGHKS and CDR2 YYEKEE come from the germline V gene (reference sequence). The CDR3 spells CARSLEGGVNTGELFF. As DNA, the CDR3 is TGTGCCCGCAGCTTGGAGGGGGGGGTCAACACCGGGGAGCTGTTTTTT.

This chain joins TRBV3-1 (or the pseudogene TRBV3-2) and TRBJ2-5; 10 bases are shared with TRBD1. Germline V CDR1 and CDR2: LGHDT, YNNKEL (reference sequence). The CDR3 length is 18 residues. V dropped 0 bases and J dropped 4; count of bases not matched to a gene: 11. The CDR3 spells CASSQEVRRTGGGETQYF. The CDR3 DNA reads as TGTGCCAGCAGCCAAGAAGTTAGGCGGACAGGGGGGGGAGAGACCCAGTACTTC.

The chain is built from TRBV4-1 and TRBJ2-1; perhaps TRBD2 as D (5 bases). The CDR3 is made up of 17 amino acids. The germline gives CDR1 MGHRA, CDR2 YSYEKL. Trimming stripped 3 bases from V and 14 bases from J, with 29 bases between. The CDR3: CASSHDRDGGGYKGKFF. CDR3 DNA: TGCGCCAGCAGCCATGACCGAGACGGAGGAGGATACAAGGGCAAGTTCTTC.

The chain uses TRBV9 and TRBJ2-5; perhaps TRBD1 as D (6 bases). Trimming removed 4 bases from V and 5 bases from J, with 15 bases in between. Germline V gene lookup returns CDR1 SGDLS and CDR2 YYNGEE. The CDR3 spans 14 residues. CDR3 sequence reads: CASSPTQGRETQYF. The CDR3 DNA reads TGTGCCAGCAGCCCAACACAGGGTCGGGAGACCCAGTACTTC.